The T cell receptor beta chain under discussion was sequenced for a study of CD8+ T cells in alopecia areata. The V gene lost 7 bases and the J gene lost 4 bases, with 14 bases spanning the gap. In germline, CDR1 is SGHRS, CDR2 YFSETQ. CDR3 length: 13 amino acids. The treatment was: oral pan-JAK inhibitor, 5-10 mg twice daily. RNA extraction and reverse transcription yielded cDNA as sequencing template. Repertoires were generated with immunoSEQ multiplex PCR, while TCRdb's copy carries only in-frame clones and drops some. The sample yields roughly 200,000 clones, around two fifths seen once. V gene TRBV5-1 combines with J gene TRBJ1-2; possible D gene TRBD1, 6 bases. The TCR originated in a human donor with alopecia areata. The sample here was CD4+ T cells sorted from blood, taken at approximately week 36, from a patient treated with tofacitinib. CDR3 in amino acids: CASGPADSYGYTF. The CDR3 bases are TGCGCCAGCGGGCCAGCGGACAGCTATGGCTACACCTTC.